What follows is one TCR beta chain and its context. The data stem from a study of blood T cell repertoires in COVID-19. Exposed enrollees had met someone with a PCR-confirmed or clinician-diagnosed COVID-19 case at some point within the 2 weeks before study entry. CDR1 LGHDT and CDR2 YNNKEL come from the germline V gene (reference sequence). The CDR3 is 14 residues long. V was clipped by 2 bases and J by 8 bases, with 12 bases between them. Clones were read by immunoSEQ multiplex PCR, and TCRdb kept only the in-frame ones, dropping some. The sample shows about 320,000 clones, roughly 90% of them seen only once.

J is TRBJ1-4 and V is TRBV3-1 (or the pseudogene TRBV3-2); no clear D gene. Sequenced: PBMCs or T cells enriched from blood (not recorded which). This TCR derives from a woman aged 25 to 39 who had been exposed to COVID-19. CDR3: CASSQRVQGEKLFF. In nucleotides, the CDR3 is TGTGCCAGCAGCCAACGGGTCCAAGGAGAAAAACTGTTTTTT.